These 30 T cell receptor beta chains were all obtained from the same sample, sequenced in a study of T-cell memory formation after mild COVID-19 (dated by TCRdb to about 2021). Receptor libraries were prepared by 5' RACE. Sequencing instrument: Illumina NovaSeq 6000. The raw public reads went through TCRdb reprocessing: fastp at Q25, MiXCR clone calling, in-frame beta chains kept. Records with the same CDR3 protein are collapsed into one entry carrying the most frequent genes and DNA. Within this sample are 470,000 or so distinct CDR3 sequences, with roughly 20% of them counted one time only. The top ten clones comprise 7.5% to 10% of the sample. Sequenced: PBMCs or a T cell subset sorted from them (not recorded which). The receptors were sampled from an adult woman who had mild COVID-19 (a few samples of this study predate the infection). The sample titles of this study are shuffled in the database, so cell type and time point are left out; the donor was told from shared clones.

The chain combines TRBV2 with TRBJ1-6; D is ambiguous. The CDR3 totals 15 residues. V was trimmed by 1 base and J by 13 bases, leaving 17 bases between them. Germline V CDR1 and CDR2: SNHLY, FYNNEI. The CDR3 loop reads CASSEGTIVESPLHF. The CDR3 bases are TGTGCCAGCAGTGAAGGGACTATCGTGGAGTCCCCCCTCCACTTT.

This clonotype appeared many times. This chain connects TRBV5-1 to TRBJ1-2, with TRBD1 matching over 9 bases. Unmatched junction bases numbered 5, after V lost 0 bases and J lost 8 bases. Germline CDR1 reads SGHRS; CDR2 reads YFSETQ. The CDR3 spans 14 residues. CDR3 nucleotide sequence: TGCGCCAGCAGCTTGGCCGGGGACAGGGTCGGCTACACCTTC. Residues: CASSLAGDRVGYTF.

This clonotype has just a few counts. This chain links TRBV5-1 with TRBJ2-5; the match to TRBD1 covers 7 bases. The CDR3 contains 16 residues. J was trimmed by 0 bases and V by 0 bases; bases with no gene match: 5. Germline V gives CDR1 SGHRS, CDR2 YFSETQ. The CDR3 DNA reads TGCGCCAGCAGCTTGGGACCCCAGGGGGACCAAGAGACCCAGTACTTC. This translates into CASSLGPQGDQETQYF.

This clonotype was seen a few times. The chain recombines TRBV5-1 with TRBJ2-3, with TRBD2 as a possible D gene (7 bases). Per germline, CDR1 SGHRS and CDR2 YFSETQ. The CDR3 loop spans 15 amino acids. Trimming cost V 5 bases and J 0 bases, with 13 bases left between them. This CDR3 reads CASSRGAPSTDTQYF. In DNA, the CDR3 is TGCGCCAGCAGTCGGGGGGCCCCTAGCACAGATACGCAGTATTTT.

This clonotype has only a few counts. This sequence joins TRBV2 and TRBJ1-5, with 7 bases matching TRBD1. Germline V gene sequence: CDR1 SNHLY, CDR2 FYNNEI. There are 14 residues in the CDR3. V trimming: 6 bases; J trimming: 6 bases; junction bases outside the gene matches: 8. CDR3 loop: CASSFDREGQPQHF. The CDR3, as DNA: TGTGCCAGCAGCTTCGACAGGGAAGGTCAGCCCCAGCATTTT.

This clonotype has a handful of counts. Here the CDR3 reads CASSHTGAANEKLFF. In nucleotides, the CDR3 is TGCGCCAGCAGCCATACAGGGGCTGCTAATGAAAAACTGTTTTTT. The genes are TRBV4-1 and TRBJ1-4, with 7 bases that match TRBD1. V lost 3 bases to trimming and J lost 3 bases; unmatched junction nucleotides: 4. Germline loops: CDR1 MGHRA, CDR2 YSYEKL. There are 15 residues in the CDR3.

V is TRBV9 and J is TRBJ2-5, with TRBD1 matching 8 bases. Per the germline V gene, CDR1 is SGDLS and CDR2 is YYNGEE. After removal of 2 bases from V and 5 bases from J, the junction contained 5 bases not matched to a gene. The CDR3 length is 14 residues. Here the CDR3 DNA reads TGTGCCAGCAGCGTCCAGGGGGCGGAGGAGACCCAGTACTTC. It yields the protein CASSVQGAEETQYF.

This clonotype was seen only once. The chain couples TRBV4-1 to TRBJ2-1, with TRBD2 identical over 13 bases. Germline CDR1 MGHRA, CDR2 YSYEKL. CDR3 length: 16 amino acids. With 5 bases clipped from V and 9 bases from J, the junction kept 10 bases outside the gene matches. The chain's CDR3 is CASSIETSGRASEQFF. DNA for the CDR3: TGCGCCAGCAGCATTGAAACTAGCGGGAGGGCCTCTGAGCAGTTCTTC.

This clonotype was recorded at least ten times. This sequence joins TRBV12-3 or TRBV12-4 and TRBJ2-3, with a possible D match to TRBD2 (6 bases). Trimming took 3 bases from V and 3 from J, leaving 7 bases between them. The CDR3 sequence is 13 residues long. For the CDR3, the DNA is TGTGCCAGCAGTTTTAGCGGAACAGATACGCAGTATTTT. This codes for CASSFSGTDTQYF.

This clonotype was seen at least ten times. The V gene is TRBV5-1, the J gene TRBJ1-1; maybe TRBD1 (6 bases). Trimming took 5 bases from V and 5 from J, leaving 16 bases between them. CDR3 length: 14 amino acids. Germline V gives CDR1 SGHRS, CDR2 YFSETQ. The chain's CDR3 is CASSWSGGQTEAFF. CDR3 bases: TGCGCCAGCAGTTGGTCCGGGGGGCAAACTGAAGCTTTCTTT.

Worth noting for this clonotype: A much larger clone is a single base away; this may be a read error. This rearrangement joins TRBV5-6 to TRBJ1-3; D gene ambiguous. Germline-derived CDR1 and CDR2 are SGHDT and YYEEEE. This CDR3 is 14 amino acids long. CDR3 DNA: TGTGCCAGCAGCTTGGTAAGCTCTGGAAACACCATGTATTTT. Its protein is CASSLVSSGNTMYF. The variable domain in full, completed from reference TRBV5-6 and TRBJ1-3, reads DAGVTQSPTHLIKTRGQQVTLRCSPKSGHDTVSWYQQALGQGPQFIFQYYEEEERQRGNFPDRFSGHQFPNYSSELNVNALLLGDSALYLCASSLVSSGNTMYFGEGSWLTVV.

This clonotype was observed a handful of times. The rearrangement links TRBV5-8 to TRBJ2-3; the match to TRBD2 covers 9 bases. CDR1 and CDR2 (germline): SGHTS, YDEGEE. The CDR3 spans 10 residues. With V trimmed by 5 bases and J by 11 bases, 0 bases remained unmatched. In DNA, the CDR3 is TGTGCCAGCAGAGCGGGAGGGCAGTATTTT. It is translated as CASRAGGQYF.

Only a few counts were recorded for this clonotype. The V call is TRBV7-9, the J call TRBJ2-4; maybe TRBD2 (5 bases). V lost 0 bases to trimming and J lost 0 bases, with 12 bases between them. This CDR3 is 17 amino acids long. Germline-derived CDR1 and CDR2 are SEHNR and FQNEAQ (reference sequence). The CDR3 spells CASSLARATLAKNIQYF. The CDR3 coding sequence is TGTGCCAGCAGCTTAGCGCGGGCTACCCTAGCCAAAAACATTCAGTACTTC.

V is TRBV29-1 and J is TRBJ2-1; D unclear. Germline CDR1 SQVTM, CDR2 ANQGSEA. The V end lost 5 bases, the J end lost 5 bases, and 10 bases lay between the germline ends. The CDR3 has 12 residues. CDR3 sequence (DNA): TGCAGCGTTTCTAGGGCTGACAATGAGCAGTTCTTC. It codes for CSVSRADNEQFF.

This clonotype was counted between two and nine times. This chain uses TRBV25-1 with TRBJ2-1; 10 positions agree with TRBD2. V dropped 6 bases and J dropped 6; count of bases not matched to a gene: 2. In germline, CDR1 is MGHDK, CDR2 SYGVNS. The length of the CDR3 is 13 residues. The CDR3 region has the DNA TGTGCCAGCAGCCCTAGCGGGAGCAATGAGCAGTTCTTC. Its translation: CASSPSGSNEQFF.

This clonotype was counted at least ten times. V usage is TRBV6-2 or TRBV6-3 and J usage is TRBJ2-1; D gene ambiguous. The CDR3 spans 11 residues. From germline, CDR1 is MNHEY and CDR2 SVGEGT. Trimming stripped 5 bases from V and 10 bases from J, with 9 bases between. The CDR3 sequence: CASSPFREQFF. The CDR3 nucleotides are TGTGCCAGCAGTCCCTTCCGGGAGCAGTTCTTC.

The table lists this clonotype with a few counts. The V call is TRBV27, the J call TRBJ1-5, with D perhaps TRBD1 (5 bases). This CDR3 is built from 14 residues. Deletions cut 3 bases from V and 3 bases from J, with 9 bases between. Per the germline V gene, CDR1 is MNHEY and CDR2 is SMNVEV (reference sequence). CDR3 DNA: TGTGCCAGCAGTTTCCGGGGGATCAATCAGCCCCAGCATTTT. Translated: CASSFRGINQPQHF.

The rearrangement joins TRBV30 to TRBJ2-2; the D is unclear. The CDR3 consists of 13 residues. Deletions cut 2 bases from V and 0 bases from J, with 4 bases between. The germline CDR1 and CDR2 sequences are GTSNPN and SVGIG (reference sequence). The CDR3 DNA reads TGTGCCTGGAGTAGGGCGAACACCGGGGAGCTGTTTTTT. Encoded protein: CAWSRANTGELFF.

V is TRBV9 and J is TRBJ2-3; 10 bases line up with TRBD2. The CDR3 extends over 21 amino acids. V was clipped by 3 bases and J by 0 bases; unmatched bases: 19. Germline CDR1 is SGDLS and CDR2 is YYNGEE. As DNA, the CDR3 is TGTGCCAGCAGCGGCCCTCAGGTAGCGGGGGGTACTTCAACCAGCACAGATACGCAGTATTTT. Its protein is CASSGPQVAGGTSTSTDTQYF.

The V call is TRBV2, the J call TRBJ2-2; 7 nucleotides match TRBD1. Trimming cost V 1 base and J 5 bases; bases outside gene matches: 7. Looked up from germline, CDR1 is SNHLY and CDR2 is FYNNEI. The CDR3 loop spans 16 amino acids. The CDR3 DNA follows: TGTGCCAGCAGTGAAGATGACAGGGACGAAACCGGGGAGCTGTTTTTT. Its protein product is CASSEDDRDETGELFF.

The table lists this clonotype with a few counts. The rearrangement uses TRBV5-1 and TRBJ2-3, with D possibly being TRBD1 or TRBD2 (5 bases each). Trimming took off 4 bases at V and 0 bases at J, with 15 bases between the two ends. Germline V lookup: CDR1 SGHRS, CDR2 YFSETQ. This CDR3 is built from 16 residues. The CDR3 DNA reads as TGCGCCAGCAGCGAGGGACCCTTTCCTAGCACAGATACGCAGTATTTT. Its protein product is CASSEGPFPSTDTQYF.

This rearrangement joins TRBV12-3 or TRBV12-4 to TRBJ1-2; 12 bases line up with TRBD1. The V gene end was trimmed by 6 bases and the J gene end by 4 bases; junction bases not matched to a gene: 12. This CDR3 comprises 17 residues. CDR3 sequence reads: CASSRPGQGANSYGYTF. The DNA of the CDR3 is TGTGCCAGCAGCCGACCGGGACAGGGGGCTAATTCCTATGGCTACACCTTC.

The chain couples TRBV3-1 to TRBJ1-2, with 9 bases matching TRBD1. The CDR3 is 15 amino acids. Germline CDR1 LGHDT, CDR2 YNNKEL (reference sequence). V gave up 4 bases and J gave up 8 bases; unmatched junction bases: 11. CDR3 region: CASSPPTGQGGGYTF. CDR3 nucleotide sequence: TGTGCCAGCAGCCCCCCGACGGGACAGGGAGGAGGCTACACCTTC.

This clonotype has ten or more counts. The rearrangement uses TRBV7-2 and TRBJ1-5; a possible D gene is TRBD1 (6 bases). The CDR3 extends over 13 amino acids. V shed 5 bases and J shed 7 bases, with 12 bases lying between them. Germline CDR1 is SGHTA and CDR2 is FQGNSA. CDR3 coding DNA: TGTGCCAGCAGCGCGAACAGGGCCCAGCCCCAGCATTTT. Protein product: CASSANRAQPQHF.

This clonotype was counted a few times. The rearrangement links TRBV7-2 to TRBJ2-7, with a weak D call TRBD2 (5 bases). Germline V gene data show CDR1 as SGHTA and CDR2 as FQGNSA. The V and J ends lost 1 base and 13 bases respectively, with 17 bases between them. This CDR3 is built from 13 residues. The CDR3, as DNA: TGTGCCAGCAGCTTAGAACCCCCGGGGAGTATATACTTC. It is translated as CASSLEPPGSIYF.

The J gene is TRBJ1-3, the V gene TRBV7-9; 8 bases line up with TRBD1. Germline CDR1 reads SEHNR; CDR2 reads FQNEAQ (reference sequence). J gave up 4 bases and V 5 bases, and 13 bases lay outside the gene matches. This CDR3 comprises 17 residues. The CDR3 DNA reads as TGTGCCAGCAGCCAGTGGGGGACAGGTTCCGTCGGAAACACCATATATTTT. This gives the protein CASSQWGTGSVGNTIYF.

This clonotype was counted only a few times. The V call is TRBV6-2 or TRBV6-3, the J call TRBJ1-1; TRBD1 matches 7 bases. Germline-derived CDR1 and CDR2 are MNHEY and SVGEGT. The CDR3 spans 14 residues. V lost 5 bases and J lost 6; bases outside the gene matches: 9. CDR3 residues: CASSPQGFPPEAFF. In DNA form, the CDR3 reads TGTGCCAGCAGTCCACAGGGGTTTCCCCCTGAAGCTTTCTTT.

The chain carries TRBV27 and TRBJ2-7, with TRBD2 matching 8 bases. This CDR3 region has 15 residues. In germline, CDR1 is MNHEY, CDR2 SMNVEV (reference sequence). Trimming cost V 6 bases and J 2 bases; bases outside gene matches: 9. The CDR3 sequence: CASSLRGGAPYEQYF. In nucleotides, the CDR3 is TGTGCCAGCAGCCTACGGGGGGGCGCTCCCTACGAGCAGTACTTC.

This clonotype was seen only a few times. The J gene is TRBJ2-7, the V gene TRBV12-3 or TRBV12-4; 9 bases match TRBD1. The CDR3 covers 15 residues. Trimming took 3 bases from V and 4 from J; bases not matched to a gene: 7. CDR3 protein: CASSLGGTGRYEQYF. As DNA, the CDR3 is TGTGCCAGCAGTTTGGGCGGGACAGGGAGGTACGAGCAGTACTTC.

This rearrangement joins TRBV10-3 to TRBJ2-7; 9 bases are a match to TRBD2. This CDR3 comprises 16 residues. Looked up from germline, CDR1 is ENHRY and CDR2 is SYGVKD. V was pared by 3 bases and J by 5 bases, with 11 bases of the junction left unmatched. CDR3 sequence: CAISDVEMASGDEQYF. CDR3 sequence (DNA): TGTGCCATCAGTGATGTTGAGATGGCTAGCGGGGACGAGCAGTACTTC.